The text below deals with one T cell receptor (beta chain). Germline V CDR1 and CDR2: GTSNPN, SVGIG (reference sequence). This CDR3 is 13 amino acids long. With 0 bases clipped from V and 15 bases from J, the junction kept 5 bases outside the gene matches. The data belong to a study of graft-versus-host responses after intestinal transplantation. This table comes from immunoSEQ multiplex PCR, and its TCRdb copy is limited to in-frame clones, with some not included. The sample has more than 9,500 clones; about three quarters are singletons. The TCR comes from a human patient who received an intestinal transplant, so some T cells may come from the graft donor. The sample in question was PBMCs, obtained approximately 490 days after intestinal transplant. V is TRBV30 and J is TRBJ2-4, with 13 nucleotides matching TRBD2. CDR3 nucleotide sequence: TGTGCCTGGAGTGTACTAGCGGGAGGGAAATTGTACTTC. Translation gives CAWSVLAGGKLYF.